This T cell receptor beta chain was retrieved from a study of T-cell reconstitution after alpha-beta-depleted transplantation in children (dated by TCRdb to about 2016). Broadly, across the study: The study quantitatively tracked T-cell immune reconstitution after TCRalphabeta/CD19-depleted allogeneic hematopoietic cell transplantation in children using TCR repertoire profiling.

About this clonotype: Which antigen it targets is not known. Qualities for individual bases were not recorded, and no much larger clone is one base off.

In the germline V gene, CDR1 corresponds to LGHNA and CDR2 to YSLEER. The CDR3, from cysteine to phenylalanine, totals 15 residues. Of the read, only the CDR3 DNA is kept; its 45 bases are in frame from base 1. For this chain, trimming is 0 bases at the V end and 4 bases at the J end, and the number of junction bases without a gene match is 6. Libraries were prepared through PCR. The instrument given in TCRdb is Illumina HiSeq 2500. To normalize quantification of the TCRbeta repertoire, the TCR libraries were built with molecular barcoding that relied on unique molecular identifiers. TCRdb trimmed public reads at Q25 via fastp, called clones via MiXCR and kept in-frame beta chains. Rows are unified per CDR3 protein, each entry keeping the most common DNA and genes. The sample yields about 610,000 distinct CDR3 sequences; 10% were counted once. In total, the top ten clones hold roughly 4% of the sample.

The clonotype originates from a human donor who donated a stem cell graft to a child with acute myeloid leukemia. Recombination linked TRBV4-3 to TRBJ2-7; 7 of the junction bases match TRBD2. The sequencing here drew on PBMCs from the stem cell graft donor, taken from the stem cell graft. The CDR3 region has the sequence CASSQEGRGRYEQYF. The nucleotide sequence is TGCGCCAGCAGCCAAGAAGGGCGGGGGAGGTACGAGCAGTACTTC.